A selection of T cell receptor beta chains follows, all from one sample in a study of blood T cell repertoires in COVID-19. TCRdb's table, derived via immunoSEQ multiplex PCR, lists solely in-frame clones and lacks some. The sample contains a few hundred thousand clones, 80% to 90% of which appear only once. The sequenced material came from peripheral blood. The source is a man aged 55 to 70 who had recovered from COVID-19. CDR3s include the opening cysteine and the closing phenylalanine or tryptophan. A D gene is named only where the DNA matches it firmly.

D gene	V gene	J gene	CDR3 protein
-	TRBV3-1/TRBV3-2	TRBJ2-1	CASSQDGGTNEQFF
-	TRBV11-3	TRBJ2-3	CASSRVLGPTDTQYF
TRBD1	TRBV7-6	TRBJ1-6	CASSPGTGGANSPLHF
-	TRBV12-3/TRBV12-4	TRBJ1-5	CASSEGYQPQHF
-	TRBV27	TRBJ2-1	CASSFAAGEQFF
-	TRBV30	TRBJ2-5	CAWSSRRETQYF
-	TRBV3-1/TRBV3-2	TRBJ1-2	CASSQDAAGYYGYTF
TRBD1	TRBV7-2	TRBJ2-1	CASSSSFNQGDEQFF
-	TRBV6-2/TRBV6-3	TRBJ1-2	CASSYGAEVYGYTF
-	TRBV7-3	TRBJ1-6	CASSPAGDSPLHF
-	TRBV19	TRBJ1-1	CASTVDIQTEAFF
-	TRBV3-1/TRBV3-2	TRBJ1-1	CASSLSDSSYTEAFF
TRBD1	TRBV5-1	TRBJ1-1	CASSQQGEQREAFF
-	TRBV7-2	TRBJ2-3	CASSLPVDTQYF
-	TRBV30	TRBJ1-1	CAFGGGLNEAFF
TRBD1	TRBV6-5	TRBJ1-6	CASLRTGLNSPLHF
TRBD1	TRBV5-1	TRBJ1-3	CASSSTGGSGNTIYF
-	TRBV7-9	TRBJ1-2	CASELSGVGYYGYTF
-	TRBV20-1	TRBJ2-1	CSASRGVGGASYNEQFF
TRBD2	TRBV4-2	TRBJ2-7	CASSQAGLAREQYF
-	TRBV6-2/TRBV6-3	TRBJ1-5	CASSYPPGGGLGNQPQHF
TRBD1	TRBV24-1	TRBJ1-5	CATSDSSGTGKVSNQPQHF
TRBD1	TRBV5-1	TRBJ2-1	CASSLEGQASNEQFF
TRBD2	TRBV11-3	TRBJ2-1	CASSLALAGGVPFF
TRBD1	TRBV29-1	TRBJ1-1	CSVQPQGDTEAFF
-	TRBV19	TRBJ2-2	CASSWLVQAGELFF
-	TRBV6-2/TRBV6-3	TRBJ1-4	CASIPGHPSTNEKLFF
-	TRBV7-8	TRBJ1-5	CASRLSGVLNQPQHF
-	TRBV27	TRBJ2-6	CATFRSGANVLTF